The clone carrying this T cell receptor (beta chain) came up a few times. The antigen is unknown. Study-level points and caveats: Tumor Tregs overlapped most with tumor, then blood, naive CD4+ cells. The TCR gene usage of tumor memory CD4+ T cells clustered together with blood and lymph node memory CD4+ cells and with lymph node naive CD4+ cells.

V lost 3 bases, J lost 3 bases, and 5 bases stayed unmatched. The CDR3 is 14 residues long. Germline-derived CDR1 and CDR2 are LGHDT and YNNKEL (reference sequence). Treg sorting used a CD4+CD25+CD127-/low gate. Full-length variable regions came from constant-region reverse primers plus semi-nested Nested Universal Primer A PCR. TCRdb independently ran MiXCR on the 5' RACE reads; one entry per CDR3 protein. Seen here are about 57,000 distinct CDR3 sequences, less than 30% observed once, and the top ten hold approximately 2.2%. Material: tumor-infiltrating Tregs sorted from the breast tumor. This sequence joins TRBV3-1 and TRBJ2-7; 7 bases align to TRBD2. The TCR comes from a female donor with breast cancer. Here the CDR3 DNA reads TGTGCCAGCAGCCATGGCGGGAGTAACTACGAGCAGTACTTC. Amino acid sequence: CASSHGGSNYEQYF.